This T cell receptor (beta chain) is drawn from a study of blood T cell repertoires in COVID-19. This clone was counted between two and nine times. Profiling relied on immunoSEQ multiplex PCR, and the TCRdb table lists in-frame clones only, not all of them. The sample lists some 180,000 clones, approximately 88% occurring once. The germline gives CDR1 MGHRA, CDR2 YSYEKL. Trimming stripped 1 base from V and 6 bases from J, with 9 bases between. The CDR3 totals 13 residues. The sequence was collected from a woman in her forties with COVID-19, enrolled during active disease. The chain recombines TRBV4-1 with TRBJ1-2; D remains ambiguous. Sequenced input: peripheral blood. CDR3 bases: TGCGCCAGCAGCCAAGTTCCGTTAGATGGCTACACCTTC. Translating gives CASSQVPLDGYTF.